What follows are 10 T cell receptor beta chains derived from one specimen sequenced in a study of blood T cell repertoires in COVID-19 (dated by TCRdb to about 2020). Library generation was performed with the immunoSEQ multiplex PCR assay. Entries here come from immuneACCESS through TCRdb and include only in-frame sequences with V and J called. Some clones fail to appear in such tables; in the studies checked, an unresolved V gene covers under half of the shortfall, and the cause of the remainder is unknown. The sample table lists approximately 35,000 clones, around 90% of them with a count of one. The ten largest clonotypes hold approximately 6.5% of the sample. Sample: peripheral blood. The receptors were sampled from a human donor in a cohort sampled during active COVID-19.

In regard to this clone: A junction end diverges from the germline sequence, so it may reflect a read error. CDR3 nucleotides: TGTGCCCGCAGCACTAGCGGGGGGGGGAACACCGGGGAGCTGTTTTTT. This sequence encodes CARSTSGGGNTGELFF. The rearrangement joins TRBV6-6 to TRBJ2-2, with 13 bases aligning to TRBD2. The CDR3 has 16 residues. CDR1 is MNHNY and CDR2 is SVGAGI in the germline V gene (reference sequence).

The V call is TRBV6-6, the J call TRBJ2-6; 7 bases fit TRBD1. J was trimmed by 0 bases and V by 5 bases; bases with no gene match: 7. Germline assignment: CDR1 MNHNY and CDR2 SVGAGI (reference sequence). The CDR3 has 17 residues. As DNA, the CDR3 is TGTGCCAGCAGTCCCCTGGGACAGCCCTCTGGGGCCAACGTCCTGACTTTC. Amino acid sequence: CASSPLGQPSGANVLTF.

This chain links TRBV7-3 with TRBJ1-2; tentatively, D is TRBD1 (6 bases). Germline V gives CDR1 SGHTA, CDR2 FQGTGA. The CDR3 runs to 14 residues. V dropped 6 bases and J dropped 4 bases, with 15 bases sitting between them. CDR3 DNA: TGTGCCAGCAGTCTTAAAGGGGGAACCTATGGCTACACCTTC. Translation gives CASSLKGGTYGYTF.

V and J are TRBV5-4 and TRBJ2-3, with 16 bases lining up with TRBD2. The ends lost 4 bases at V and 0 bases at J; junction bases unmatched: 8. The CDR3 runs 19 residues. Germline V gene sequence: CDR1 SGHNT, CDR2 YYREEE (reference sequence). In nucleotides, the CDR3 is TGTGCCAGCAGCCTTGGGACTAGCGGGGGGGCCCCTAGCACAGATACGCAGTATTTT. Its translation: CASSLGTSGGAPSTDTQYF. The full variable domain, with the rest looked up from reference TRBV5-4 and TRBJ2-3, is ETGVTQSPTHLIKTRGQQVTLRCSSQSGHNTVSWYQQALGQGPQFIFQYYREEENGRGNFPPRFSGLQFPNYSSELNVNALELDDSALYLCASSLGTSGGAPSTDTQYFGPGTRLTVL.

The chain has TRBV15 and TRBJ1-4; maybe TRBD1 (5 bases). Germline loops: CDR1 LNHNV, CDR2 YYDKDF (reference sequence). The V and J ends lost 1 base and 5 bases respectively, with 8 bases between them. The CDR3 has 14 residues. The CDR3 sequence is CATSRGQLNEKLFF. DNA for the CDR3: TGTGCCACCAGCAGAGGACAGCTAAATGAAAAACTGTTTTTT. The full variable domain, completed using reference TRBV15 and TRBJ1-4, is DAMVIQNPRYQVTQFGKPVTLSCSQTLNHNVMYWYQQKSSQAPKLLFHYYDKDFNNEADTPDNFQSRRPNTSFCFLDIRSPGLGDTAMYLCATSRGQLNEKLFFGSGTQLSVL.

As to this clone: Other DNA sequences within the sample encode an identical CDR3. The chain recombines TRBV7-9 with TRBJ1-4, with D uncertain. Germline CDR1 and CDR2: SEHNR and FQNEAQ (reference sequence). The CDR3 loop spans 15 amino acids. Trimming left V 5 bases short and J 7 bases short, with 17 bases between. CDR3 bases: TGTGCCAGCAGCCCGGGGTACGGGGAGGTTGAAAAACTGTTTTTT. Its translation is CASSPGYGEVEKLFF.

J is TRBJ2-7 and V is TRBV2, with a possible D match to TRBD1 (6 bases). Germline V CDR1 and CDR2: SNHLY, FYNNEI. CDR3 length: 13 residues. V was clipped by 2 bases and J by 1 base, with 6 bases between them. The CDR3 DNA is TGTGCCAGCAGTGAAACAGGGTCCTACGAGCAGTACTTC. Amino acids: CASSETGSYEQYF.

V is TRBV27 and J is TRBJ2-2; no definite D call. Per the germline V gene, CDR1 is MNHEY and CDR2 is SMNVEV (reference sequence). There are 13 residues in the CDR3. V lost 6 bases and J lost 2, with 7 bases in between. This CDR3 is CASRRANTGELFF. DNA for the CDR3: TGTGCCAGCAGGCGCGCTAACACCGGGGAGCTGTTTTTT.

The V and J genes are TRBV3-1 (or the pseudogene TRBV3-2) and TRBJ1-2; no clear D. CDR1 and CDR2 (germline): LGHDT, YNNKEL (reference sequence). The CDR3 extends over 13 amino acids. The V gene lost 4 bases and the J gene lost 5 bases, with 11 bases spanning the gap. The CDR3 loop is CASSPDSGYGYTF. In DNA form, the CDR3 reads TGTGCCAGCAGCCCGGACTCGGGATATGGCTACACCTTC.

This chain joins TRBV7-2 and TRBJ2-3; 12 nucleotides agree with TRBD2. The CDR3 is 15 amino acids. Germline V gives CDR1 SGHTA, CDR2 FQGNSA. V lost 6 bases, J lost 4 bases, and 5 bases stayed unmatched. The CDR3 loop reads CASRWTSGESDTQYF. CDR3 in DNA: TGTGCCAGCAGATGGACTAGCGGGGAGTCAGATACGCAGTATTTT.